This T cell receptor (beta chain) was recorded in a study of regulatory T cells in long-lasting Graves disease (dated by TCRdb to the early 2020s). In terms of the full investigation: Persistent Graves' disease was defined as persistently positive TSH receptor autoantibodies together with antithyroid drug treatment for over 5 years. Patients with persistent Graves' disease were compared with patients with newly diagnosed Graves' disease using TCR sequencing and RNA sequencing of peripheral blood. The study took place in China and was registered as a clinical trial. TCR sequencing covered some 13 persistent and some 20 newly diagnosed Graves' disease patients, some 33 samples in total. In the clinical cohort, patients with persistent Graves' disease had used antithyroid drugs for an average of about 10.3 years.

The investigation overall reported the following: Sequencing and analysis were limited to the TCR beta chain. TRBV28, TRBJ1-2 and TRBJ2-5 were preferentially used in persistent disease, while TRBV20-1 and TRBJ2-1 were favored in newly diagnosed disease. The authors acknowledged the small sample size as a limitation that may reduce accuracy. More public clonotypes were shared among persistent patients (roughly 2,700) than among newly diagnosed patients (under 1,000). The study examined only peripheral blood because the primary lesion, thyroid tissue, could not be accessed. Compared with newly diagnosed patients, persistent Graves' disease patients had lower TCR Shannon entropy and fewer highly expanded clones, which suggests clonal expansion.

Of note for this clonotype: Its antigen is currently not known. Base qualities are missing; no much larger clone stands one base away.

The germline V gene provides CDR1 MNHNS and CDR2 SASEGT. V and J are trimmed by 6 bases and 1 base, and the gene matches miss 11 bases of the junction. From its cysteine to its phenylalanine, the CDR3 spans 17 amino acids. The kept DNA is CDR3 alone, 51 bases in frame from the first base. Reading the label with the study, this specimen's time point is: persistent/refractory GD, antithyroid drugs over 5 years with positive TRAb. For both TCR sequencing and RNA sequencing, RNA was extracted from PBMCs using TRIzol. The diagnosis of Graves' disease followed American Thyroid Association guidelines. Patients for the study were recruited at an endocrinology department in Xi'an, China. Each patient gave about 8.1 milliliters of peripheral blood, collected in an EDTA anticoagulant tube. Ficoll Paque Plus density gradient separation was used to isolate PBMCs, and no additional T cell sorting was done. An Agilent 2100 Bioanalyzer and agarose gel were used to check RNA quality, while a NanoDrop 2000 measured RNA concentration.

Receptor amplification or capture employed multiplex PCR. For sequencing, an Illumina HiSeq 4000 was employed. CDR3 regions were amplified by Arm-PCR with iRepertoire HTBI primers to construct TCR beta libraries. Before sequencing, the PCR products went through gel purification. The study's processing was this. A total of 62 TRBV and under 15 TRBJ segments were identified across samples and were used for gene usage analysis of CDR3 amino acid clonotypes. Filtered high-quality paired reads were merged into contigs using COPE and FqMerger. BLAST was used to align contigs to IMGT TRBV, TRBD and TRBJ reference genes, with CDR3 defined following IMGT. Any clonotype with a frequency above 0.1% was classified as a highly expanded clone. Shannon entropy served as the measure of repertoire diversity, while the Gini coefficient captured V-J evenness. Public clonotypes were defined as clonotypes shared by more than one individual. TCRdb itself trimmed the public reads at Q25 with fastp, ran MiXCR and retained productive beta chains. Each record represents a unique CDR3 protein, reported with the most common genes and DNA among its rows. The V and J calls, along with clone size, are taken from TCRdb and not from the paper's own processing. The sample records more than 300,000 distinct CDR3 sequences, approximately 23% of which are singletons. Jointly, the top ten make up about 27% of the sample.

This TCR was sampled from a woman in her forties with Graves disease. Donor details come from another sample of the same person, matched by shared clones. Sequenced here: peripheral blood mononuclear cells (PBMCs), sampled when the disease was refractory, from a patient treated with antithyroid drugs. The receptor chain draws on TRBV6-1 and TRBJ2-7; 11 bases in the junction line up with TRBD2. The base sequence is TGTGCCAGCAGACTACTAGCGGGAGATATCCTATCCTACGAGCAGTACTTC. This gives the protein CASRLLAGDILSYEQYF.